This entry lists 29 T cell receptor beta chains sequenced from one sample in a study of cytomegalovirus exposure and HLA in healthy donors. The PCR ran on 60 Vbeta and 13 Jbeta primers. Produced via immunoSEQ multiplex PCR; TCRdb's table is partial and in-frame only. The sample consists of approximately 180,000 clones, 75% to 85% of them appearing once. Sequences were obtained from PBMCs. The source of these receptors is a woman in her 30s in good health and CMV-seropositive.

This chain connects TRBV5-1 to TRBJ2-1; TRBD2 agrees at 7 bases. CDR3 length equals 15 residues. Trimming at V came to 0 bases and at J to 7 bases, leaving 7 bases not matched to a gene. CDR1 SGHRS and CDR2 YFSETQ come from the germline V gene. CDR3 nucleotide sequence: TGCGCCAGCAGCTTGGGGGCGGGAGTTAAAAATGAGCAGTTCTTC. Its translation: CASSLGAGVKNEQFF.

V is TRBV11-3 and J is TRBJ2-5; 11 bases map to TRBD1. V was clipped by 2 bases and J by 4 bases; unmatched bases: 6. This CDR3 contains 16 residues. Germline V gene lookup returns CDR1 SGHNT and CDR2 YENEEA. In nucleotides, the CDR3 is TGTGCCAGCAGCTTACGGTTAGGACAGGGGGCAGAGACCCAGTACTTC. Protein product: CASSLRLGQGAETQYF.

This clone is a singleton in its sample. The rearrangement links TRBV14 to TRBJ1-1, with a possible D match to TRBD1 (5 bases). Per germline, CDR1 SGHDN and CDR2 FVKESK. V lost 4 bases, J lost 1 base, and 7 bases lay in between. This CDR3 spans 13 amino acids. CDR3 loop: CASSLQGNTEAFF. DNA of the CDR3: TGTGCCAGCAGCCTTCAGGGGAACACTGAAGCTTTCTTT.

In its sample, this clone was seen once. The chain links TRBV7-3 to TRBJ2-7; weak D call: TRBD2 (6 bases). The V gene's germline CDR1 is SGHTA and CDR2 FQGTGA. V was cut by 8 bases and J by 4 bases, with 30 bases left in between. This CDR3 contains 18 residues. This CDR3 is CASLKRLARPEPCYEQYF. CDR3 nucleotides: TGTGCCAGCTTAAAACGGCTAGCGCGTCCCGAACCCTGTTACGAGCAGTACTTC. Drawing the rest from reference TRBV7-3 and TRBJ2-7, the complete variable domain is GAGVSQTPSNKVTEKGKYVELRCDPISGHTALYWYRQSLGQGPEFLIYFQGTGAADDSGLPNDRFFAVRPEGSVSTLKIQRTERGDSAVYLCASLKRLARPEPCYEQYFGPGTRLTVT.

J is TRBJ2-5 and V is TRBV5-6; 12 bases map to TRBD2. The V gene's germline CDR1 is SGHDT and CDR2 YYEEEE. The CDR3 contains 17 residues. Trimming removed 0 bases from V and 5 bases from J; junction bases left unmatched: 8. The CDR3 sequence is CASSLGLAGARGETQYF. In DNA form, the CDR3 reads TGTGCCAGCAGCTTGGGACTAGCGGGGGCGCGGGGCGAGACCCAGTACTTC.

The chain recombines TRBV28 with TRBJ1-2; D perhaps matches TRBD1 (5 bases). V gave up 4 bases and J gave up 4 bases, with 13 bases separating them. The CDR3 consists of 14 residues. The germline V gene has CDR1 MDHEN and CDR2 SYDVKM. CDR3 in amino acids: CASSSAGTSYGYTF. DNA for the CDR3: TGTGCCAGCAGTTCGGCAGGGACTTCCTATGGCTACACCTTC.

J is TRBJ1-2 and V is TRBV5-4, with unresolved D. Trimming took 1 base from V and 5 from J, leaving 12 bases between them. The CDR3 is 14 amino acids. Germline V gene sequence: CDR1 SGHNT, CDR2 YYREEE (reference sequence). Here the CDR3 reads CASSLRVAGYGYTF. The CDR3, as DNA: TGTGCCAGCAGCTTGAGGGTGGCGGGGTATGGCTACACCTTC. Based on the CDR3 plus reference TRBV5-4 and TRBJ1-2, the full variable domain is ETGVTQSPTHLIKTRGQQVTLRCSSQSGHNTVSWYQQALGQGPQFIFQYYREEENGRGNFPPRFSGLQFPNYSSELNVNALELDDSALYLCASSLRVAGYGYTFGSGTRLTVV.

This clone has more than one count but fewer than ten. The chain uses TRBV4-1 and TRBJ2-7; 9 bases align to TRBD1. Germline V gives CDR1 MGHRA, CDR2 YSYEKL. This CDR3 region has 17 residues. The junction had 13 bases not matched to a gene; V was cut back by 3 bases and J by 4 bases. CDR3 sequence (DNA): TGCGCCAGCAGCCACGACTCTTCGGGACAGGGTGTTTACGAGCAGTACTTC. Its translation: CASSHDSSGQGVYEQYF.

The chain carries TRBV5-1 and TRBJ2-1; 13 positions agree with TRBD2. V was pared by 3 bases and J by 8 bases, with 5 bases of the junction left unmatched. From germline, CDR1 is SGHRS and CDR2 YFSETQ. The CDR3 covers 15 residues. The CDR3: CASSSLAGGFDEQFF. The CDR3 bases are TGCGCCAGCAGCTCACTAGCGGGAGGGTTCGATGAGCAGTTCTTC.

The chain couples TRBV28 to TRBJ2-7; 10 positions match TRBD1. Germline CDR1 is MDHEN and CDR2 is SYDVKM. The CDR3 is made up of 13 amino acids. The V gene end was trimmed by 6 bases and the J gene end by 6 bases; junction bases not matched to a gene: 5. The CDR3 nucleotides read TGTGCCAGCAGCGGACAGGGGGTTGGCGAGCAGTACTTC. Translating it yields CASSGQGVGEQYF.

The V gene is TRBV6-4, the J gene TRBJ2-2; no reliable D call. The CDR3 length is 14 residues. V was pared by 5 bases and J by 2 bases, with 9 bases between. Per germline, CDR1 MRHNA and CDR2 SNTAGT. CDR3 sequence (DNA): TGTGCCAGCAGTCCCCAGGTTAACACCGGGGAGCTGTTTTTT. The encoded protein is CASSPQVNTGELFF.

The sample holds one count of this clone. The V and J genes are TRBV7-7 and TRBJ1-1; D gene unclear. CDR3 size: 13 residues. Germline V gene sequence: CDR1 SSHAT, CDR2 FNYEAQ (reference sequence). Between the trimmed V and J ends, which lost 2 bases and 5 bases, there was a span of 9 bases. The CDR3 sequence is CASSLSPTTEAFF. The CDR3 DNA is TGTGCCAGCAGCTTATCTCCGACAACTGAAGCTTTCTTT.

This chain joins TRBV30 and TRBJ1-2; possible D gene TRBD1, 5 bases. This CDR3 spans 13 amino acids. The germline gives CDR1 GTSNPN, CDR2 SVGIG (reference sequence). V was cut by 2 bases and J by 7 bases, with 14 bases left in between. The CDR3 DNA reads as TGTGCCTGGAGTTTACAGGTCTATGGTGGCTACACCTTC. Amino acid sequence: CAWSLQVYGGYTF.

The genes are TRBV28 and TRBJ1-2, with TRBD1 matching 8 bases. The CDR3 length is 15 residues. V lost 7 bases and J lost 5; bases outside the gene matches: 12. Germline V CDR1 and CDR2: MDHEN, SYDVKM. The CDR3 reads CASILTGGESYGYTF. The DNA for the CDR3 is TGTGCCAGCATCCTAACAGGGGGTGAGTCATATGGCTACACCTTC.

This clone was counted between two and nine times. The J gene is TRBJ1-5, the V gene TRBV2, with D possibly TRBD1 on 5 matching bases. V was cut by 6 bases and J by 0 bases, with 9 bases left in between. CDR3 length equals 14 residues. Germline CDR1 reads SNHLY; CDR2 reads FYNNEI. The CDR3 reads CASRSDISNQPQHF. The CDR3 nucleotides are TGTGCCAGCAGATCGGACATTAGCAATCAGCCCCAGCATTTT.

The chain uses TRBV28 and TRBJ2-5; no firm D call. The V gene lost 3 bases and the J gene lost 3 bases, with 8 bases spanning the gap. The CDR3 loop spans 13 amino acids. CDR1 MDHEN and CDR2 SYDVKM come from the germline V gene. The CDR3 protein is CASSFGAEETQYF. DNA of the CDR3: TGTGCCAGCAGTTTTGGCGCGGAAGAGACCCAGTACTTC.

The chain links TRBV28 to TRBJ1-4; 7 bases are a match to TRBD1. J lost 16 bases, V lost 6 bases, and 8 bases had no gene match. Germline loops: CDR1 MDHEN, CDR2 SYDVKM. CDR3 length equals 11 residues. CDR3 nucleotides: TGTGCCAGCAGCGAAGCAGGGGGTCGGTTTTTT. Translation: CASSEAGGRFF.

The rearrangement links TRBV5-5 to TRBJ1-4; D ambiguous. Trimming shortened V by 0 bases and J by 4 bases, and 4 bases separated the two germline ends. The CDR3 sequence is 13 residues long. The germline gives CDR1 SGHKS, CDR2 YYEKEE (reference sequence). The CDR3 nucleotides read TGTGCCAGCAGCTTGGGTCTTAATGAAAAACTGTTTTTT. Translating gives CASSLGLNEKLFF.

CDR3 protein: CASRHSSGQGYEQYF. In nucleotides, the CDR3 is TGTGCCAGCAGGCACTCGTCTGGACAGGGCTACGAGCAGTACTTC. V and J are TRBV6-5 and TRBJ2-7, with TRBD1 matching over 8 bases. The CDR3 extends over 15 amino acids. The germline gives CDR1 MNHEY, CDR2 SVGAGI. With V trimmed by 6 bases and J by 3 bases, 10 bases remained unmatched.

The chain couples TRBV6-1 to TRBJ2-2; 9 bases match TRBD2. Germline CDR1 and CDR2: MNHNS and SASEGT. This CDR3 is built from 15 residues. The ends lost 4 bases at V and 6 bases at J; junction bases unmatched: 6. The CDR3 coding sequence is TGTGCCAGCAGTGGGACTAGCGCAATCTCCGGGGAGCTGTTTTTT. Translated: CASSGTSAISGELFF.

The chain uses TRBV13 and TRBJ2-7; perhaps TRBD2 as D (5 bases). Trimming removed 1 base at V and 7 bases at J, with 17 bases between. The CDR3 is 15 residues long. CDR1 is PRHDT, CDR2 FYEKMQ, per germline (reference sequence). The CDR3 DNA sequence: TGTGCCAGCAGCTTAGTTCCCGGGGAACCGGGGGAGCAGTACTTC. Protein product: CASSLVPGEPGEQYF.

The genes are TRBV5-4 and TRBJ1-1; maybe TRBD1 (6 bases). V lost 7 bases and J lost 3, with 10 bases in between. The CDR3 runs 12 residues. CDR1 and CDR2 (germline): SGHNT, YYREEE (reference sequence). Here the CDR3 reads CASHRVDTEAFF. CDR3 nucleotides: TGTGCCAGCCACAGGGTGGACACTGAAGCTTTCTTT. Using reference TRBV5-4 and TRBJ1-1 for the parts outside the CDR3, the full variable domain is ETGVTQSPTHLIKTRGQQVTLRCSSQSGHNTVSWYQQALGQGPQFIFQYYREEENGRGNFPPRFSGLQFPNYSSELNVNALELDDSALYLCASHRVDTEAFFGQGTRLTVV.

The chain has TRBV28 and TRBJ2-5; 11 nucleotides line up with TRBD2. Germline-derived CDR1 and CDR2 are MDHEN and SYDVKM. The CDR3 runs to 16 residues. The ends lost 5 bases at V and 1 base at J; junction bases unmatched: 6. In DNA, the CDR3 is TGTGCCAGCAGTCCCTCGGGACTAGCGGTCCAAGAGACCCAGTACTTC. It specifies CASSPSGLAVQETQYF.

This rearrangement joins TRBV30 to TRBJ2-7, with 11 bases identical to TRBD2. The J segment lost 3 bases and the V segment lost 1 base, leaving 5 bases of the junction unmatched. The V gene's germline CDR1 is GTSNPN and CDR2 SVGIG (reference sequence). This CDR3 spans 15 amino acids. The CDR3 loop is CAWSDLAGGIYEQYF. In DNA form, the CDR3 reads TGTGCCTGGAGTGATCTAGCGGGAGGCATCTACGAGCAGTACTTC. Based on the CDR3 plus reference TRBV30 and TRBJ2-7, the full variable domain is SQTIHQWPATLVQPVGSPLSLECTVEGTSNPNLYWYRQAAGRGLQLLFYSVGIGQISSEVPQNLSASRPQDRQFILSSKKLLLSDSGFYLCAWSDLAGGIYEQYFGPGTRLTVT.

V is TRBV14 and J is TRBJ2-1, with a possible D match to TRBD2 (6 bases). Germline CDR1 and CDR2: SGHDN and FVKESK. The CDR3 sequence is 19 residues long. The V and J ends lost 2 bases and 0 bases respectively, with 20 bases between them. The DNA for the CDR3 is TGTGCCAGCAGCCAAAGACGGGCCTCGCGGGATAGCTCCTACAATGAGCAGTTCTTC. Its translation is CASSQRRASRDSSYNEQFF. Full variable domain (remainder filled in from reference TRBV14 and TRBJ2-1): EAGVTQFPSHSVIEKGQTVTLRCDPISGHDNLYWYRRVMGKEIKFLLHFVKESKQDESGMPNNRFLAERTGGTYSTLKVQPAELEDSGVYFCASSQRRASRDSSYNEQFFGPGTRLTVL.

This chain links TRBV4-1 with TRBJ2-2, with TRBD1 identical over 9 bases. V was clipped by 4 bases and J by 0 bases; unmatched bases: 6. This CDR3 spans 17 amino acids. Germline lookup yields CDR1 MGHRA and CDR2 YSYEKL. The CDR3 bases are TGCGCCAGCAGCCGCACCGGGACAGGGTCGAACACCGGGGAGCTGTTTTTT. It translates to CASSRTGTGSNTGELFF.

V is TRBV10-2 and J is TRBJ2-7; TRBD1 matches 9 bases. Per the germline V gene, CDR1 is WSHSY and CDR2 is SAAADI. Trimming removed 6 bases from V and 4 bases from J; junction bases left unmatched: 7. CDR3 length: 14 residues. CDR3 bases: TGCGCCAGCAGGGGACAGGGCCTCTGGTACGAGCAGTACTTC. Encoded protein: CASRGQGLWYEQYF.

V usage is TRBV2 and J usage is TRBJ2-5; D may be TRBD2 (5 bases). Germline V gives CDR1 SNHLY, CDR2 FYNNEI. Trimming pared 1 base from V and 7 bases from J, leaving 13 bases between. The CDR3 extends over 14 amino acids. CDR3 residues: CASSEESPRGTQYF. In DNA form, the CDR3 reads TGTGCCAGCAGTGAAGAGAGTCCACGGGGGACCCAGTACTTC.

The gene calls are TRBV9 and TRBJ2-1; D is ambiguous. The V end lost 3 bases, the J end lost 8 bases, and 15 bases lay between the germline ends. The CDR3 consists of 14 residues. CDR1 is SGDLS, CDR2 YYNGEE, per germline. The CDR3 nucleotides read TGTGCCAGCAGCGCCGGTGTTGCTGTGGATGAGCAGTTCTTC. Translating gives CASSAGVAVDEQFF.